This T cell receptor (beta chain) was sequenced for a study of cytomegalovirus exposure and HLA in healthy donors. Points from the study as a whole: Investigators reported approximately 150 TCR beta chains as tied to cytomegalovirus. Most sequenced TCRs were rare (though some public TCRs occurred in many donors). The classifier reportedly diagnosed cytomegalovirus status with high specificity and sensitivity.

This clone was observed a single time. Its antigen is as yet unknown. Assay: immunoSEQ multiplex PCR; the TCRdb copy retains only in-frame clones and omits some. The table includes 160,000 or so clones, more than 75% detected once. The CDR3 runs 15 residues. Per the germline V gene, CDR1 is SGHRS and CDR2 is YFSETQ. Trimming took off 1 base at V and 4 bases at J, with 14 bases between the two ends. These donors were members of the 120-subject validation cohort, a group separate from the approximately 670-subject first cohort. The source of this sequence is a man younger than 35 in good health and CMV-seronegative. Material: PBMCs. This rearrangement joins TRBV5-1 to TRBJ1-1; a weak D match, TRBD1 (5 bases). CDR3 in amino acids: CASSLRAGKGTEAFF. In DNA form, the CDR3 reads TGCGCCAGCAGCTTGAGGGCAGGGAAAGGCACTGAAGCTTTCTTT.